This T cell receptor beta chain is drawn from a study of blood T cells in healthy people across ages. The CDR3 runs to 15 residues. Germline V gene data show CDR1 as SQVTM and CDR2 as ANQGSEA. Trimming took 3 bases from V and 0 from J; bases not matched to a gene: 5. Next came a second PCR, run for about 7 to 12 cycles, which used a sample-barcoded 5' primer along with a J-beta primer mix. A single record per CDR3 protein comes from TCRdb applying MiXCR to the 5' RACE reads. In the table there are roughly 1.4 million distinct CDR3 sequences, roughly 59% of which are singletons. The chain recombines TRBV29-1 with TRBJ2-1; TRBD2 agrees at 7 bases. Specimen: blood. This TCR derives from a man between 18 and 29 years old in good health. CDR3 sequence: CSVDLRGSSYNEQFF. CDR3 DNA: TGCAGCGTTGATCTGCGGGGGAGCTCCTACAATGAGCAGTTCTTC.